The T cell receptor beta chain under discussion was sequenced for a study of identical twins (dated by TCRdb to about 2016). For the wider study: TCR alpha and beta repertoires from monozygotic twins, unrelated adults of various ages and cord blood were deep-sequenced to test whether fetal clonotypes persist. Replicate twin experiments were performed at different times using different library preparation protocols to rule out contamination. Beyond this particular receptor, the publication reports: Abundant cord blood beta clonotypes carried fewer insertions; young adult naive repertoires showed a weaker similar trend, while memory repertoires showed none. Invariant T cells such as MAIT and iNKT could partly confound zero-insertion analyses, though diverse VJ usage argued against this for most clonotypes. In monozygotic twins, out-of-frame TCR alpha sharing was systematically underestimated by recombination models, although the models agreed with sharing between unrelated individuals. The excess sharing between twins in beta out-of-frame sequences was weaker because fewer shared sequences reduced the signal-to-noise ratio. Compared with coincidental sharing between unrelated individuals, out-of-frame TCR alpha sequences shared between twins showed an excess of sequences with low generation probability. Because the same donors could not be followed over many years, the conclusions depended on cross-sectional statistical analysis.

CDR3 length: 16 amino acids, cysteine to phenylalanine. Just CDR3 DNA is preserved here, 48 bases in frame from base 1. CDR1 SEHNR and CDR2 FQNEAQ are derived from the germline V gene (reference sequence). Trimming accounts for 3 bases at V and 0 bases at J, while the number of junction bases matched to no gene is 4. Points on this clonotype: It lacks a known antigen. Base-call qualities are not available, and no considerably larger clone is one nucleotide away.

The library was made by 5' RACE. This sample was sequenced with an Illumina HiSeq 2000. Template switching added a universal primer binding site, and the final cDNA carried a unique molecular identifier that allowed TCR cDNA molecules to be counted accurately. Specific primers in the conserved constant-segment region were used to synthesize first-strand cDNA for TCR alpha and beta chains. Each cDNA library was double barcoded, with a SMART-Mk sample barcode plus Illumina barcodes, to control for contamination. TruSeq adapter sequences along with Illumina sample barcodes were introduced in two successive PCR steps. Sequencing of the TCR alpha and beta cDNA libraries was done on the Illumina HiSeq platform using custom primers. Regarding the original processing steps: MiGEC was used to process raw reads and extract unique molecular identifiers, and MiXCR was used to find CDR3 positions. Recombination models were inferred per individual with the repgenHMM and IGoR tools using an EM algorithm. Shared clonotypes were analyzed with the tcR package in R, and sharing was normalized by the product of cloneset sizes. Out-of-frame nonproductive sequences were analyzed to study raw recombination free of thymic and clonal selection effects. TCRdb took the public reads, trimmed them with fastp at Q25, ran MiXCR for clone calling and kept in-frame beta chains. Each CDR3 protein gets just one entry, which takes the most common genes and DNA from the rows behind it. The V and J calls come from TCRdb's annotation, not from the publication. The sample includes a few hundred thousand distinct CDR3 sequences, with about 6.7% observed a single time. Roughly 15% of the sample is held by the ten biggest clonotypes.

Only healthy Caucasian donors were included. The twin cohort consisted of three pairs of female monozygotic twins, all aged about 18 to 29 years. Positive isolation kits from Invitrogen were used to isolate CD4+ and CD8+ T cell populations. This sample also belongs to another study, concerning T cells expressing NK-cell markers. The second study, in turn, reports: Three sorted T-cell subsets (CD3+CD56+NKG2C+, CD3+CD56+NKG2C- and CD3+CD56-NKG2C+) from fewer than 10 donors had their TCR beta-chain repertoires profiled. Most of the eight sequenced donors were HCMV-seropositive and one was HCMV-seronegative. To restrict sorting to alphabetaTCR-expressing T cells, an anti-gammadeltaTCR antibody was added in several experiments. In several donors, the dominant CD3+CD56+NKG2C+ clonotypes ranked among the top 10 CD8+ clonotypes, making up roughly 1.0-7.0% of CD8+ T cells. Those dominant clonotypes were again the most abundant among CD3+CD56-NKG2C+ cells in a handful of donors, at about 25-65%. Whether the expanded NKG2C-expressing T cell clones were specific for HCMV antigens remained unclear. The eight sequenced donors were randomly selected healthy volunteers, three men and five women. To determine HCMV serostatus, a commercial ELISA kit was used to detect HCMV-specific IgG in serum. MIGEC was used to demultiplex reads and group reads by UMI, and MiTCR was used to assemble and quantify clonotypes. To exclude erroneous sequences, any TCR cDNA sequence not supported by at least two reads was discarded. Downstream repertoire analysis used the tcR package, and clonotypes were matched across fractions by CDR3 nucleotide sequence plus V segment. Antigen specificity was annotated against VDJdb with VDJmatch, allowing one amino acid substitution in CDR3.

This TCR came from a woman aged 18-29 years in good health. Sample: CD8+ T cells sorted from blood. The chain links TRBV7-9 with TRBJ2-7, with TRBD1 identical over 11 junction bases. The sequenced DNA is TGTGCCAGCAGCTTTCTCGGACAGGGGGCCTCCTACGAGCAGTACTTC. Translated, it gives CASSFLGQGASYEQYF.